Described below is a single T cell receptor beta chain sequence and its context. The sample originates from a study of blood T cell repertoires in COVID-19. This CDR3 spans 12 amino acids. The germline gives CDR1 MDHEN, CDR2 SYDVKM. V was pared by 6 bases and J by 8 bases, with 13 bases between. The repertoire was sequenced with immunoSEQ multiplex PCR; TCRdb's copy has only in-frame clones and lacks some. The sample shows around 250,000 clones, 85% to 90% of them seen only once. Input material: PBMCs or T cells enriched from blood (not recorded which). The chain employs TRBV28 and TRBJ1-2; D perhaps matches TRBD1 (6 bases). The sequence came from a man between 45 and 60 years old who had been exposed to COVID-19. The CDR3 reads CASRITGIGYTF. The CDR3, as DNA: TGTGCCAGCAGAATAACAGGGATCGGCTACACCTTC.